The 5 T cell receptor beta chains presented below share a single source sample, sequenced in a study of shared clonotypes between healthy human individuals (dated by TCRdb to the early 2020s). Library preparation used the immunoSEQ multiplex PCR assay. Imported from immuneACCESS, the table was reduced by TCRdb to in-frame sequences with V and J called. These copies leave out some clones; in studies compared against another copy, an unresolved V gene accounts for under half, and the cause of the remainder is not known. The sample records fewer than 1.8 million clones, approximately 98.5% of which are singletons. The leading ten clones occupy roughly 0.36% of the sample. Sequencing input: naive CD4+ T cells sorted from blood. Sample cell subset or site, as interpreted from the label and publication: CD45RA+ positively selected. The receptors here all came from a man aged 30 to 39 in good health.

The chain uses TRBV2 and TRBJ2-1, with TRBD2 matching 8 bases. The V and J ends lost 6 bases and 0 bases, in that order; junction bases with no gene match: 10. From germline, CDR1 is SNHLY and CDR2 FYNNEI. The CDR3 is made up of 17 amino acids. The CDR3 DNA reads as TGTGCCAGCAGATTACGGGGCGGGAGGAACTCCTACAATGAGCAGTTCTTC. Its protein is CASRLRGGRNSYNEQFF.

This clone was seen a single time. This rearrangement joins TRBV28 to TRBJ2-7, with TRBD2 matching 9 bases. Germline CDR1 MDHEN, CDR2 SYDVKM. V lost 2 bases to trimming and J lost 2 bases; unmatched junction nucleotides: 7. The CDR3 is 16 residues long. This CDR3 is CASSLEIAGVTYEQYF. CDR3 DNA: TGTGCCAGCAGTTTAGAGATAGCGGGAGTCACCTACGAGCAGTACTTC.

This chain links TRBV18 with TRBJ2-7; either TRBD1 or TRBD2 may fit D (6 bases each). The germline V gene has CDR1 KGHSH and CDR2 LQKENI. The CDR3 covers 12 residues. Trimming shortened V by 10 bases and J by 6 bases, and 16 bases separated the two germline ends. The CDR3 is CATTSGGGEQYF. CDR3 in DNA: TGTGCCACCACGTCCGGAGGGGGCGAGCAGTACTTC.

The V call is TRBV30, the J call TRBJ2-7, with 11 bases fitting TRBD1. The CDR3 loop spans 17 amino acids. Germline values: CDR1 GTSNPN, CDR2 SVGIG (reference sequence). V lost 5 bases to trimming and J lost 0 bases; unmatched junction nucleotides: 12. In DNA form, the CDR3 reads TGTGCCTGGGCACGGGACAGGGGGGCCTCCGACTCCTACGAGCAGTACTTC. Translated, it gives CAWARDRGASDSYEQYF.

The chain recombines TRBV30 with TRBJ2-1, with TRBD1 identical over 10 bases. CDR3 length: 16 amino acids. V lost 4 bases and J lost 6; bases outside the gene matches: 12. CDR1 and CDR2 from the germline V gene are GTSNPN and SVGIG (reference sequence). In DNA, the CDR3 is TGTGCCTGGACTGGGCTGAGGGACAGGGGTTCCAATGAGCAGTTCTTC. Translating gives CAWTGLRDRGSNEQFF.